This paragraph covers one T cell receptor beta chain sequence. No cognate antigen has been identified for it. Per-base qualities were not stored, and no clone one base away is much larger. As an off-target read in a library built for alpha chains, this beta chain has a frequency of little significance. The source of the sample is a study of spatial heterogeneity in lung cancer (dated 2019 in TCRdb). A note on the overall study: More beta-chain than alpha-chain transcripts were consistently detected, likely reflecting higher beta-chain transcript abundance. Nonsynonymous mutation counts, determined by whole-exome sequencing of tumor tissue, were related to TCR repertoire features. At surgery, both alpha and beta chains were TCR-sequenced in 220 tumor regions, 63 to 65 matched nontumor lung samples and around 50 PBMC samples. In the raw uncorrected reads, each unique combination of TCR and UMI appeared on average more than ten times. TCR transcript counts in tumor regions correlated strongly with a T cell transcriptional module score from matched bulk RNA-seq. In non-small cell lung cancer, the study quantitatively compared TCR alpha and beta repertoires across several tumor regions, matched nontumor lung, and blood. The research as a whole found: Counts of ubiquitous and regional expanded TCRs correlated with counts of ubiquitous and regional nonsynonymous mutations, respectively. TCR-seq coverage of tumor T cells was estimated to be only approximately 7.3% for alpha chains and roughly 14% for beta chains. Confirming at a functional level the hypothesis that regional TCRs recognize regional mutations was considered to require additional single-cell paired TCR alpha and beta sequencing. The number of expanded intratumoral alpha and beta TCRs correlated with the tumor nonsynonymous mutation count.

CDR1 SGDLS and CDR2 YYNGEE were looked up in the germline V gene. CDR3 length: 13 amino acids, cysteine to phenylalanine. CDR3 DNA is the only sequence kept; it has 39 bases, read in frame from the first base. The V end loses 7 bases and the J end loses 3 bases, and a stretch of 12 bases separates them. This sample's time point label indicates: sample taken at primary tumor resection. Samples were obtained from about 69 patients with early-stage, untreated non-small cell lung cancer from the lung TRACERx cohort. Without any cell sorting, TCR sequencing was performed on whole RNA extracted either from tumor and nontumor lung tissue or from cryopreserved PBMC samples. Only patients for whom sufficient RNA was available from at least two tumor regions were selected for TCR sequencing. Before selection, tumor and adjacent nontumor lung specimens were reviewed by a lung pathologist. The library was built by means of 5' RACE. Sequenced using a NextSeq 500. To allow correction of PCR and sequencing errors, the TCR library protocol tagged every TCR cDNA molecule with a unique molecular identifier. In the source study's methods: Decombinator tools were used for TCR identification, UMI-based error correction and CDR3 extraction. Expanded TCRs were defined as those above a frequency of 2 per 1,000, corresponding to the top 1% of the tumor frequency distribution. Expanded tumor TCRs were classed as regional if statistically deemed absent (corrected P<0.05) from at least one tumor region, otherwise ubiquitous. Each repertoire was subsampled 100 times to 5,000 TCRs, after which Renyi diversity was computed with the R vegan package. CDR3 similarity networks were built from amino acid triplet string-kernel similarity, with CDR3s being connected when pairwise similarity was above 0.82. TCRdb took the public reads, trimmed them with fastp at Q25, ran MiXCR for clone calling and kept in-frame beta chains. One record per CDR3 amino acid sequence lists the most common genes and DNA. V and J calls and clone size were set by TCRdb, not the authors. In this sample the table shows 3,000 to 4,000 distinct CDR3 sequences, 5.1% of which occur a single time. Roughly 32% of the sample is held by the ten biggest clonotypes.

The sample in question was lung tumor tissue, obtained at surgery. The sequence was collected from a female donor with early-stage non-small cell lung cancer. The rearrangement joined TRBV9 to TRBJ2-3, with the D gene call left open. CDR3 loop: CASEVLNTDTQYF. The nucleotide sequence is TGTGCCAGCGAGGTACTGAATACAGATACGCAGTATTTT.